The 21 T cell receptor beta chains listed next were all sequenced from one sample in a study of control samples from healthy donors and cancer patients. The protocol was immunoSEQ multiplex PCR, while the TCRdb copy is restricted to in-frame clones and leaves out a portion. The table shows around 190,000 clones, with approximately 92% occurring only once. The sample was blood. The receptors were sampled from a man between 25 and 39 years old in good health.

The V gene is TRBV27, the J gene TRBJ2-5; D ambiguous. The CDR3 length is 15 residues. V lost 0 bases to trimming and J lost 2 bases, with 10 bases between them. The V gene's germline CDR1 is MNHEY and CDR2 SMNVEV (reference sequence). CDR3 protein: CASSLSSALQETQYF. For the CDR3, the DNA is TGTGCCAGCAGTTTATCTTCGGCGTTGCAAGAGACCCAGTACTTC.

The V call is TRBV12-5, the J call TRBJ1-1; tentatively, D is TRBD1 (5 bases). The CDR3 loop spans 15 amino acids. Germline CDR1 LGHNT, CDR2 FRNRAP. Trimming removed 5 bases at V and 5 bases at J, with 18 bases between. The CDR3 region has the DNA TGTGCTAGTGGTAAAAAGGGACCGGGGTGGACTGAAGCTTTCTTT. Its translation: CASGKKGPGWTEAFF.

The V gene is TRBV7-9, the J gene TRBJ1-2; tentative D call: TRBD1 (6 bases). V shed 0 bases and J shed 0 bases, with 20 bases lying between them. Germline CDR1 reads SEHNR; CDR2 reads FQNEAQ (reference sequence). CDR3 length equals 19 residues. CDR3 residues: CASSLAVGLAGQTNYGYTF. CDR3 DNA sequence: TGTGCCAGCAGCTTAGCGGTTGGGCTTGCAGGACAGACTAACTATGGCTACACCTTC. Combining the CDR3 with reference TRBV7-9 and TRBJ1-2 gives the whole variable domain DTGVSQNPRHKITKRGQNVTFRCDPISEHNRLYWYRQTLGQGPEFLTYFQNEAQLEKSRLLSDRFSAERPKGSFSTLEIQRTEQGDSAMYLCASSLAVGLAGQTNYGYTFGSGTRLTVV.

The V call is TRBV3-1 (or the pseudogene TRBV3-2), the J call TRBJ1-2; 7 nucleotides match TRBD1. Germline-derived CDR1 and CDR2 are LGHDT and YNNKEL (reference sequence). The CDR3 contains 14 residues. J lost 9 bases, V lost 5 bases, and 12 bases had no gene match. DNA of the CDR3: TGTGCCAGCAGCAGAACAGGGGAGTCTTATAGCTACACCTTC. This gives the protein CASSRTGESYSYTF.

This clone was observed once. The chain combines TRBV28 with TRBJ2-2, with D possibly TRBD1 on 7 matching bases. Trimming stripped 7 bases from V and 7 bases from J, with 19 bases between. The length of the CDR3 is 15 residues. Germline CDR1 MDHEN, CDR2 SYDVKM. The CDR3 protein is CASKGGGASIGELFF. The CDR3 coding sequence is TGTGCCAGCAAAGGGGGCGGGGCCTCCATCGGGGAGCTGTTTTTT.

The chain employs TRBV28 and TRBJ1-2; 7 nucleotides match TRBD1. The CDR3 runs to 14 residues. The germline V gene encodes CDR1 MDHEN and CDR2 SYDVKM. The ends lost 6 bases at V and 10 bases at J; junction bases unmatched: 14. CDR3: CASRYPSGTAFYTF. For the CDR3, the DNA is TGTGCCAGCAGATACCCCTCCGGGACAGCCTTCTACACCTTC.

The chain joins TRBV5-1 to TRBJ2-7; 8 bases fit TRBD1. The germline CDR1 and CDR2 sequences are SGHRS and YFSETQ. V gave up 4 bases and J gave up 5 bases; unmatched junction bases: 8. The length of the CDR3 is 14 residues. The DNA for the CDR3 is TGCGCCAGCAGCCCGGGACAGGTTATGCACGAGCAGTACTTC. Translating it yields CASSPGQVMHEQYF.

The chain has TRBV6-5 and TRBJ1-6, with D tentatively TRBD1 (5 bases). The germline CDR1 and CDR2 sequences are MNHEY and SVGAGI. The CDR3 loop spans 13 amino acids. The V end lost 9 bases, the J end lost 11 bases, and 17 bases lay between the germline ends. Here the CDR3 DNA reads TGTGCCAGTGGGTCTTATCTAGGGGCACCCCTCCACTTT. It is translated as CASGSYLGAPLHF.

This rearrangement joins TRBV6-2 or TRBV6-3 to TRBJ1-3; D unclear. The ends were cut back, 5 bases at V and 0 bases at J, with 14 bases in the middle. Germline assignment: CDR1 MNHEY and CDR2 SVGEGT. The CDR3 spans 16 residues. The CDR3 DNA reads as TGTGCCAGCAGTAGCGGCAGATTGGCCTCTGGAAACACCATATATTTT. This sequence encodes CASSSGRLASGNTIYF.

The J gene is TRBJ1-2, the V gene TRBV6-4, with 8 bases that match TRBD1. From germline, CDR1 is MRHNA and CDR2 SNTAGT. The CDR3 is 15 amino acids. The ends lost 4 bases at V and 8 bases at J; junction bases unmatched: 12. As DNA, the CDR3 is TGTGCCAGCAGTGGTGGGACAGGCGTTTCGGGAGGCTACACCTTC. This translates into CASSGGTGVSGGYTF.

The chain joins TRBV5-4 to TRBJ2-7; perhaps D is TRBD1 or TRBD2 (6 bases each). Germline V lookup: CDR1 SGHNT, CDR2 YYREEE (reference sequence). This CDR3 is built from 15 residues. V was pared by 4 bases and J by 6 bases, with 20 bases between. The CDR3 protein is CASSARGTLTSEQYF. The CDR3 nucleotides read TGTGCCAGCAGCGCCCGGGGGACACTCACCTCCGAGCAGTACTTC.

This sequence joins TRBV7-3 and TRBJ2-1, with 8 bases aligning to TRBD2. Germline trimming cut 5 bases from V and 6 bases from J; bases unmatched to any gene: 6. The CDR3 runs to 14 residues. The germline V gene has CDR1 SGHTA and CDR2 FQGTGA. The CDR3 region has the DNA TGTGCCAGCAGCCCACAAGGGACTAGCAATGAGCAGTTCTTC. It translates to CASSPQGTSNEQFF.

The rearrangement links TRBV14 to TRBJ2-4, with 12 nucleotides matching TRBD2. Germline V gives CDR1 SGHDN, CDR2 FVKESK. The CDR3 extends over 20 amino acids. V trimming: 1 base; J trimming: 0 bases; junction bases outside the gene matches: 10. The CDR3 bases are TGTGCCAGCAGCCAAGGATGGACTAGCGGGGAATCACTAGCCAAAAACATTCAGTACTTC. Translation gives CASSQGWTSGESLAKNIQYF.

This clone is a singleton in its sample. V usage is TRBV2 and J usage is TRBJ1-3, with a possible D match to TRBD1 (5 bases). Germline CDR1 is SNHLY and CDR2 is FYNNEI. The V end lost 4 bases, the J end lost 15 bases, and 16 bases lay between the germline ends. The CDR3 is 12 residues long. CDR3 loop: CASSVGDVDGYF. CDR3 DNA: TGTGCCAGCAGTGTGGGGGATGTGGACGGATATTTT.

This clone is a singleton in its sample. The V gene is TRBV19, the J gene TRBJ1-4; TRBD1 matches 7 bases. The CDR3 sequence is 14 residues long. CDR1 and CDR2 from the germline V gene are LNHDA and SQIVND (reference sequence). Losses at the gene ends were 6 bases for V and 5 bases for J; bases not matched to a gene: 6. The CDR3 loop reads CASSSGQLNEKLFF. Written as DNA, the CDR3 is TGTGCCAGTAGCTCGGGACAGCTAAATGAAAAACTGTTTTTT. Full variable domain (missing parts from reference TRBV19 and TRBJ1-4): DGGITQSPKYLFRKEGQNVTLSCEQNLNHDAMYWYRQDPGQGLRLIYYSQIVNDFQKGDIAEGYSVSREKKESFPLTVTSAQKNPTAFYLCASSSGQLNEKLFFGSGTQLSVL.

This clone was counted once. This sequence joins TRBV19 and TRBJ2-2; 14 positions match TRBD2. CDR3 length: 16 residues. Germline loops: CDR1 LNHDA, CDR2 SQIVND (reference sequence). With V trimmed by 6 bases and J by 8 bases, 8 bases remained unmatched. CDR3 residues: CASREGTSGRNGELFF. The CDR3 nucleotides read TGTGCCAGTAGAGAGGGGACTAGCGGGAGAAATGGGGAGCTGTTTTTT. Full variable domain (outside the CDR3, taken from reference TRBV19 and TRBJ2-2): DGGITQSPKYLFRKEGQNVTLSCEQNLNHDAMYWYRQDPGQGLRLIYYSQIVNDFQKGDIAEGYSVSREKKESFPLTVTSAQKNPTAFYLCASREGTSGRNGELFFGEGSRLTVL.

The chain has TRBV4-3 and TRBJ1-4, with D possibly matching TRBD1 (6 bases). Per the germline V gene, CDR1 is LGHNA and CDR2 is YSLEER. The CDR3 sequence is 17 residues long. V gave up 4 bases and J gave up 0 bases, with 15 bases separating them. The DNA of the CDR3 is TGCGCCAGCAGCCCGTCCCCTTCAGGGGCAACTAATGAAAAACTGTTTTTT. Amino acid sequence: CASSPSPSGATNEKLFF.

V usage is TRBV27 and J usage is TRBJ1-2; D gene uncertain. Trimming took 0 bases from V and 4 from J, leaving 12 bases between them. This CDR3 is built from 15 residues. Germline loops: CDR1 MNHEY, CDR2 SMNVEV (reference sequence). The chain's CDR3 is CASSLSGRNSYGYTF. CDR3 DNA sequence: TGTGCCAGCAGTTTATCTGGACGTAACTCCTATGGCTACACCTTC.

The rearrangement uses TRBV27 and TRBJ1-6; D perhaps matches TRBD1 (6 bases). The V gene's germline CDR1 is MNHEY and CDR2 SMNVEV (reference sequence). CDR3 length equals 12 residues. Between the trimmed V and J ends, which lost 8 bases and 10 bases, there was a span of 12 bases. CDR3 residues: CASGQIRSPLHF. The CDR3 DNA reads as TGTGCCAGCGGACAGATAAGGTCACCCCTCCACTTT.

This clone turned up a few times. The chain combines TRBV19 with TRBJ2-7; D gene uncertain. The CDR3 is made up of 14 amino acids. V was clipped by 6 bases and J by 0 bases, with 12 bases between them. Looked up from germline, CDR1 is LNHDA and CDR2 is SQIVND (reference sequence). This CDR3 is CASSAYSSSYEQYF. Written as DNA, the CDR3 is TGTGCCAGTAGCGCCTACTCGAGCTCCTACGAGCAGTACTTC.

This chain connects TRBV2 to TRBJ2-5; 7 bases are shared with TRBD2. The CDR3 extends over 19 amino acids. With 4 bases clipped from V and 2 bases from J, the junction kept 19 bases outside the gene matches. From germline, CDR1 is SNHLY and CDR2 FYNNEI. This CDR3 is CASSVDPGFSGRYQETQYF. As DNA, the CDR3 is TGTGCCAGCAGTGTAGACCCTGGATTTAGCGGGCGGTATCAAGAGACCCAGTACTTC.